A selection of T cell receptor beta chains follows, all from one sample in a study of cytomegalovirus exposure and HLA in healthy donors. Measured with immunoSEQ multiplex PCR; TCRdb has only the in-frame clones, and not every one. The table records some 120,000 clones, around three quarters of them present only once. The sample was PBMCs. These receptors originate from a man between 18 and 29 years old in good health and CMV-seronegative. CDR3s include the opening cysteine and the closing phenylalanine or tryptophan. The D gene is left open where the match is weak. For some rows the clone size is stated as once, few or many, or as a class when expanded; others skip it.

V	size	J	D	DNA	CDR3
TRBV6-4	NA	TRBJ1-5	NA	TGTGCCAGCAGCGAAGGCGCAGGGGGCAATCAGCCCCAGCATTTT	CASSEGAGGNQPQHF
TRBV28	NA	TRBJ1-5	TRBD1	TGTGCCAGCAGTCATGGGACAGGGCGCAATCAGCCCCAGCATTTT	CASSHGTGRNQPQHF
TRBV7-8	NA	TRBJ1-4	NA	TGTGCCAGCAGCTTAGAGGGTTTGCCAGGGACTAATGAAAAACTGTTTTTT	CASSLEGLPGTNEKLFF
TRBV27	NA	TRBJ1-1	NA	TGTGCCAGCAGTCCCCAGGGAATTAAAACTGAAGCTTTCTTT	CASSPQGIKTEAFF
TRBV5-1	NA	TRBJ2-3	TRBD2	TGCGCCAGCAGCTGGGGGACTAGCGGGAAGGGGGCAGATACGCAGTATTTT	CASSWGTSGKGADTQYF
TRBV5-1	NA	TRBJ2-1	NA	TGCGCCAGCAGCTTGGTTGTCGGGAATGAGCAGTTCTTC	CASSLVVGNEQFF
TRBV27	few	TRBJ1-1	NA	TGTGCCAGCAGTTTATCCGTGAACACTGAAGCTTTCTTT	CASSLSVNTEAFF
TRBV30	NA	TRBJ2-7	NA	TGTGCCTGGAGTTCTAGCGACGAGCAGTACTTC	CAWSSSDEQYF
TRBV27	NA	TRBJ1-3	TRBD1	TGTGCCAGCAGTCGACAGGGTTCCTCTGGAAACACCATATATTTT	CASSRQGSSGNTIYF
TRBV27	NA	TRBJ1-1	NA	TGTGCCAGCAGTCCCCGTCCAGGGTCGAACACTGAAGCTTTCTTT	CASSPRPGSNTEAFF
TRBV13	NA	TRBJ2-1	NA	TGTGCCAGCAGCCTCGCAGCGGTAAATGTAAATGAGCAGTTCTTC	CASSLAAVNVNEQFF
TRBV4-1	NA	TRBJ2-3	NA	TGCGCCAGCAGCCAGGTCGGGGACAACACAGATACGCAGTATTTT	CASSQVGDNTDTQYF
TRBV14	NA	TRBJ2-1	NA	TGTGCCAGCAGCCAAGATGCTAGCGACTCCTACAATGAGCAGTTCTTC	CASSQDASDSYNEQFF
TRBV19	NA	TRBJ1-6	NA	TGTGCCAGTAGTAACAACCTCGAGGATTCACCCCTCCACTTT	CASSNNLEDSPLHF
TRBV4-1	NA	TRBJ2-1	TRBD2	TGCGCCAGCAGCCTCGATGGACTAGCCAATGAGCAGTTCTTC	CASSLDGLANEQFF
TRBV9	NA	TRBJ1-1	TRBD1	TGTGCCAGCAGCGGGAACGACAGGGTGACTGAAGCTTTCTTT	CASSGNDRVTEAFF
TRBV5-5	NA	TRBJ2-3	TRBD1	TGTGCCAGCAGCTTGCAGGGGGCCGAGTGGGATACGCAGTATTTT	CASSLQGAEWDTQYF
TRBV30	NA	TRBJ1-5	TRBD1	TGTGCCTGGAGTGTATCCGTGCAGGGACAGCAGCCCCAGCATTTT	CAWSVSVQGQQPQHF
TRBV5-5	NA	TRBJ2-2	TRBD2	TGTGCCAGCAGCTTAGGTCTAGCGGCGAACACCGGGGAGCTGTTTTTT	CASSLGLAANTGELFF
TRBV7-3	once	TRBJ2-3	TRBD2	TGTGCCAGCAGCATTAGCGGGATTAGCACAGATACGCAGTATTTT	CASSISGISTDTQYF
TRBV7-8	NA	TRBJ2-4	TRBD2	TGTGCCAGCAGCTCAGAGGCTAGCGGGATCGAAAACATTCAGTACTTC	CASSSEASGIENIQYF
TRBV28	once	TRBJ1-1	NA	TGTGCCAGCAGTCTGGGGGGTCCCAACACTGAAGCTTTCTTT	CASSLGGPNTEAFF
TRBV14	NA	TRBJ2-7	TRBD2	TGTGCCAGCAGCCAACTTAACCGACTAGCTCGGGAGCAGTACTTC	CASSQLNRLAREQYF
TRBV5-4	NA	TRBJ1-2	NA	TGTGCCAGCAGCTTCGGGGGGGGCTATGGCTACACCTTC	CASSFGGGYGYTF
TRBV7-9	NA	TRBJ1-4	NA	TGTGCCAGCAGCCCCCGTCAGGGGTCCTCCGAAAAACTGTTTTTT	CASSPRQGSSEKLFF
TRBV4-3	NA	TRBJ2-3	TRBD2	TGCGCCAGCAGCCAAAGACTAGCGGGTGCTAGCACAGATACGCAGTATTTT	CASSQRLAGASTDTQYF
TRBV10-3	NA	TRBJ2-1	TRBD2	TGTGCCATCAGTGAGGAAGCGGGAATTTACAATGAGCAGTTCTTC	CAISEEAGIYNEQFF
TRBV7-2	NA	TRBJ2-2	TRBD1	TGTGCCAGCAGCTCCCAAACGGGGACAGGATACACCGGGGAGCTGTTTTTT	CASSSQTGTGYTGELFF
TRBV7-9	NA	TRBJ2-7	NA	TGTGCCAGCAGCTTATTGGAGGAGCAGTACTTC	CASSLLEEQYF
TRBV2	NA	TRBJ2-6	TRBD2	TGTGCCAGCAGTTCGACTAGCGGGAGTGCTGGGGCCAACGTCCTGACTTTC	CASSSTSGSAGANVLTF
TRBV28	NA	TRBJ1-2	TRBD1	TGTGCCAGCAGTTTATACCGGACAGGCGATGAAGGCTACACCTTC	CASSLYRTGDEGYTF
TRBV4-3	once	TRBJ2-1	TRBD2	TGCGCCAGCAGCCCGCGGGGGGTCTCCTACAATGAGCAGTTCTTC	CASSPRGVSYNEQFF
TRBV5-1	NA	TRBJ2-1	TRBD2	TGCGCCAGCAGCTTGGTATCGGGACTAGCGGCCAATGAGCAGTTCTTC	CASSLVSGLAANEQFF
TRBV15	few	TRBJ2-1	TRBD2	TGTGCCACCAGCCCGAAGGCTAGCGGATACAATGAGCAGTTCTTC	CATSPKASGYNEQFF
TRBV6-5	NA	TRBJ1-4	TRBD1	TGTGCCAGCAGTTACGGCAGGGGGCGAAGTGAAAAACTGTTTTTT	CASSYGRGRSEKLFF
TRBV7-9	NA	TRBJ2-1	TRBD1	TGTGCCAGCAGCTTAGAGGACAGGGGTAACAATGAGCAGTTCTTC	CASSLEDRGNNEQFF
TRBV27	once	TRBJ1-1	TRBD1	TGTGCCAGCAGGACCGGGACAGGGATAGTGGGCACTGAAGCTTTCTTT	CASRTGTGIVGTEAFF
TRBV5-1	NA	TRBJ1-1	NA	TGCGCCAGCAGCTTGAACAGCCGGAACACTGAAGCTTTCTTT	CASSLNSRNTEAFF
TRBV11-2	NA	TRBJ2-5	NA	TGTGCCAGCAGCCGAGGGGAGACCCAGTACTTC	CASSRGETQYF
TRBV20-1	NA	TRBJ1-1	NA	TGCAGTGCTAGCAGGCGTGCTGAAGCTTTCTTT	CSASRRAEAFF
TRBV15	NA	TRBJ2-3	TRBD1	TGTGCCGCCTCAATCGGACAGGGGAAGGATACGCAGTATTTT	CAASIGQGKDTQYF
TRBV29-1	NA	TRBJ1-1	NA	TGCAGCGTTCCCCGGGGGATTTACGAGACTGAAGCTTTCTTT	CSVPRGIYETEAFF
TRBV18	once	TRBJ2-2	TRBD1	TGTGCCAGCTCACAGTCGGGACAGGGAAGCACCGGGGAGCTGTTTTTT	CASSQSGQGSTGELFF
TRBV4-2	NA	TRBJ2-1	NA	TGTGCCAGCAGCCAAGGTCCTATCGGGACTGGGGACAATGAGCAGTTCTTC	CASSQGPIGTGDNEQFF
TRBV6-5	NA	TRBJ1-1	NA	TGTGCCAGCAGTTACTCGTCGCAGGGGTTCACTGAAGCTTTCTTT	CASSYSSQGFTEAFF
TRBV28	NA	TRBJ1-5	NA	TGTGCCAGCAGCCCAAGTTGGGGGGGGCTGGTGGGGCCCCAGCATTTT	CASSPSWGGLVGPQHF
TRBV7-2	NA	TRBJ1-4	NA	TGTGCCAGCAGCTTGATTCGGGAGGAAAAACTGTTTTTT	CASSLIREEKLFF
TRBV6-6	few	TRBJ1-4	NA	TGTGCCAGCAGTTACTCGACAGTCTCAGTTTATGAAAAACTGTTTTTT	CASSYSTVSVYEKLFF
TRBV25-1	NA	TRBJ2-1	NA	TGTGCCAGCAGTCTACAGGGGGGGAATGAGCAGTTCTTC	CASSLQGGNEQFF
TRBV5-1	NA	TRBJ2-7	TRBD2	TGCGCCAGCAGCGCGGGACTAGCGGGCCCCGAATACGAGCAGTACTTC	CASSAGLAGPEYEQYF
TRBV7-2	NA	TRBJ2-7	TRBD1	TGTGCCAGCAGCTTCGACAGACAGGGGAAGCAGTACTTC	CASSFDRQGKQYF
TRBV25-1	NA	TRBJ1-1	NA	TGTGCCAGCAGGAAAGGACAGTGGACTGAAGCTTTCTTT	CASRKGQWTEAFF